The 5 T cell receptor beta chains below were found in one sample sequenced in a study of beta chain features in type 1 diabetes. General study points: TCRB CDR3s from Type 1 diabetes patients were moderately but significantly shorter in all four CD4+ subsets.

Their cognate antigens are unknown. The whole isolated RNA underwent reverse transcription, so sequencing captured expressed TCRB transcripts. Profiled with immunoSEQ multiplex PCR; TCRdb holds only in-frame clones, not every one. This table holds about 160,000 clones, around 8.6% found once. Sequencing was performed on central memory CD4+ T cells from blood. The source is a woman younger than 30 with type 1 diabetes.

The V gene is TRBV28, the J gene TRBJ2-7; D is possibly TRBD2 (7 bases). Germline-derived CDR1 and CDR2 are MDHEN and SYDVKM. V lost 2 bases and J 3 bases, leaving 14 bases between the germline ends. The CDR3 consists of 15 residues. CDR3 in DNA: TGTGCCAGCAGTTTAGGGGGGGCCGGAGACTACGAGCAGTACTTC. It specifies CASSLGGAGDYEQYF.

This chain joins TRBV25-1 and TRBJ1-1; TRBD1 agrees at 10 bases. Germline CDR1 and CDR2: MGHDK and SYGVNS. Germline trimming cut 8 bases from V and 4 bases from J; bases unmatched to any gene: 10. CDR3 length equals 15 residues. CDR3 residues: CASGKDRGTGTEAFF. Here the CDR3 DNA reads TGTGCCAGCGGCAAGGACAGGGGGACTGGCACTGAAGCTTTCTTT.

V gene TRBV7-8 combines with J gene TRBJ2-7; D remains ambiguous. V was clipped by 0 bases and J by 2 bases, with 8 bases between them. Germline CDR1 SGHVS, CDR2 FQNEAQ. The CDR3 is made up of 14 amino acids. CDR3 sequence reads: CASSLAALTYEQYF. Here the CDR3 DNA reads TGTGCCAGCAGCTTAGCAGCCCTTACCTACGAGCAGTACTTC.

A few counts support this clone. This rearrangement joins TRBV11-2 to TRBJ2-3; D is perhaps TRBD2 (5 bases). V was shortened by 4 bases and J by 2 bases, with 16 bases between the two germline ends. The CDR3 runs to 16 residues. Germline CDR1 SGHAT, CDR2 FQNNGV. In DNA, the CDR3 is TGTGCCAGCAGCTCCAGATTTCGGGGAAACACAGATACGCAGTATTTT. Translating gives CASSSRFRGNTDTQYF.

The rearrangement uses TRBV9 and TRBJ2-3; 11 nucleotides match TRBD2. V trimming: 0 bases; J trimming: 6 bases; junction bases outside the gene matches: 3. Germline V lookup: CDR1 SGDLS, CDR2 YYNGEE. This CDR3 comprises 15 residues. CDR3: CASSVVGTSGDTQYF. CDR3 DNA sequence: TGTGCCAGCAGCGTAGTTGGGACTAGCGGTGATACGCAGTATTTT. Supplemented by reference TRBV9 and TRBJ2-3, the full variable domain reads DSGVTQTPKHLITATGQRVTLRCSPRSGDLSVYWYQQSLDQGLQFLIQYYNGEERAKGNILERFSAQQFPDLHSELNLSSLELGDSALYFCASSVVGTSGDTQYFGPGTRLTVL.